A single T cell receptor beta chain is shown here with its context. Its antigen remains unknown. This entry comes from a study of shared clonotypes between healthy human individuals. Background on the study: A donor's plate count was three for CD4 naive and three for CD4 memory; CD8 naive had two and CD8 memory one.

Positively selected for CCR7, the CD45RO-negative cells used as naive CD8 cells excluded terminally differentiated effector memory CD45RA+ cells. Germline V gene lookup returns CDR1 MNHEY and CDR2 SMNVEV (reference sequence). CDR3 length: 16 amino acids. V lost 7 bases, J lost 0 bases, and 9 bases stayed unmatched. Study results and limitations: The study found about 5% of naive CD4 clonotypes shared across a handful of donors. Few donors restricted represented genetic and exposure-history diversity. Rarefaction gave evidence that sorted-subset sequencing remained incomplete despite large depth.

TCRdb's copy holds only in-frame clones and misses some; the assay was immunoSEQ multiplex PCR. The table lists under 850,000 clones, 92% of them singletons. This clonotype originated in a man younger than 45 in good health. Sequencing used naive CD8+ T cells sorted from blood. The J gene is TRBJ2-7, the V gene TRBV27; TRBD1 matches at 10 bases. CDR3 DNA: TGTGCCAGCACGCCCTGGGGGACAGGGGACTCCTACGAGCAGTACTTC. Protein product: CASTPWGTGDSYEQYF.